Below, one T cell receptor beta chain is given with its context. The antigen is undetermined. Investigators profiled TCR beta VDJ and CDR3 from genomic DNA template. Each CDR3 protein gets one entry after TCRdb re-called the reads with MiXCR. The sample consists of 100,000 to 120,000 distinct CDR3 sequences, less than 65% of them appearing once. The data were taken from a study of CD8+CD57+ T cells in acquired aplastic anemia. About the study: Sorted CD4+ plus CD8+ cells gave DNA averaging approximately 3.2 ug. CD4+ cell libraries from healthy donors averaged approximately 9.8 million reads.

This CDR3 is built from 14 residues. Germline CDR1 LNHNV, CDR2 YYDKDF (reference sequence). Trimming stripped 1 base from V and 5 bases from J, with 11 bases between. Study-wide results and limits: Patients and controls had in common twenty-nine CD8+ CDR3 sequences.

The chain has TRBV15 and TRBJ2-5; D remains ambiguous. This clonotype was sampled from a human donor in good health, serving as a control. Sequences were obtained from sorted CD4+, CD8+, or CD8+CD57+ T cells (not recorded which) from PBMCs. The CDR3 DNA is TGTGCCACCAGCAGAGGCTTGGAAGCGGAGACCCAGTACTTC. Protein: CATSRGLEAETQYF.